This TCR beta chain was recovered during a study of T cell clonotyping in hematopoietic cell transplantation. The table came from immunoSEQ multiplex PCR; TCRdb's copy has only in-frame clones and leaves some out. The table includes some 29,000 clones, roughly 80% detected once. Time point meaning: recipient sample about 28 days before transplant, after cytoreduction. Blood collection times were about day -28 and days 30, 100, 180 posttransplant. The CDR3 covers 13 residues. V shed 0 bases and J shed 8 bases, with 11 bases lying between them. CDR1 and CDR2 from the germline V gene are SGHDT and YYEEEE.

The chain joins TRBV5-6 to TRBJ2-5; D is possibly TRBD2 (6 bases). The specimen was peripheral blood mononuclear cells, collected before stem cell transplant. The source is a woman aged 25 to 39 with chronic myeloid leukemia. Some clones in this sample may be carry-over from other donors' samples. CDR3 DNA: TGTGCCAGCAGCTTGGCGGAGGGCGTCACCCAGTACTTC. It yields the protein CASSLAEGVTQYF. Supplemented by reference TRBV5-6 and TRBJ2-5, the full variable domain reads DAGVTQSPTHLIKTRGQQVTLRCSPKSGHDTVSWYQQALGQGPQFIFQYYEEEERQRGNFPDRFSGHQFPNYSSELNVNALLLGDSALYLCASSLAEGVTQYFGPGTRLLVL.